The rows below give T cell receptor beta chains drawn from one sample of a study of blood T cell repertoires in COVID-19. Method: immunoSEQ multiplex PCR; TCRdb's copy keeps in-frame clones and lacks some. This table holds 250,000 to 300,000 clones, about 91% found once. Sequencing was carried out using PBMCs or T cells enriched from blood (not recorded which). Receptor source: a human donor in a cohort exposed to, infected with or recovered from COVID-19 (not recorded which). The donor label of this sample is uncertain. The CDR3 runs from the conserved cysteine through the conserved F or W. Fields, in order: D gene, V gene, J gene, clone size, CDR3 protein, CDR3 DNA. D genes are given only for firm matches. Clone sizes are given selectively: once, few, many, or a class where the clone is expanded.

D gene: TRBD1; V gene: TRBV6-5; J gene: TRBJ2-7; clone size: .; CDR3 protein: CASSYGGTGNYEQYF; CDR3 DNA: TGTGCCAGCAGTTACGGGGGGACAGGGAACTACGAGCAGTACTTC
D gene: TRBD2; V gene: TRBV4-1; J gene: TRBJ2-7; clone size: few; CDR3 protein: CASSQSTVAGGATYEQYF; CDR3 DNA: TGCGCCAGCAGCCAATCTACTGTAGCGGGGGGGGCCACCTACGAGCAGTACTTC
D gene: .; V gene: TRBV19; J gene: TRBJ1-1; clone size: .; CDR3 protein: CASQIGGTEAFF; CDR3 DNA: TGTGCCAGTCAGATCGGAGGCACTGAAGCTTTCTTT
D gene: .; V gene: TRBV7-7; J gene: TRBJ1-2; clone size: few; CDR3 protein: CASSTLLRRGYTF; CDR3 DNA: TGTGCCAGCAGCACCCTACTACGACGCGGCTACACCTTC
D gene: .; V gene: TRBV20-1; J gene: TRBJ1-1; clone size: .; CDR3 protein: CSASREAFF; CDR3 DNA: TGCAGTGCTAGCAGGGAAGCTTTCTTT
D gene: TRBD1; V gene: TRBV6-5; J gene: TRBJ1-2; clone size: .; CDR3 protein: CASSYGDRVGYGYTF; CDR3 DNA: TGTGCCAGCAGTTACGGGGACAGGGTCGGCTATGGCTACACCTTC
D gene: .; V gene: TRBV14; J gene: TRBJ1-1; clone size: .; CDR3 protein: CASSLRGSLNTEAFF; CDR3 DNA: TGTGCCAGCAGCCTTAGGGGAAGCCTGAACACTGAAGCTTTCTTT
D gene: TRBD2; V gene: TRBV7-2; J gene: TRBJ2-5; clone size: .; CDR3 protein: CASSLESGGVKDF; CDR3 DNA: TGTGCCAGCAGCCTAGAGAGCGGGGGCGTAAAGGACTTC
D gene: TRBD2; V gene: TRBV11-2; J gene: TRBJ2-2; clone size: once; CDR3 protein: CASSRRTGLAGGNTGELFF; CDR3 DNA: TGTGCCAGCAGCCGCCGGACAGGGCTAGCGGGGGGGAACACCGGGGAGCTGTTTTTT
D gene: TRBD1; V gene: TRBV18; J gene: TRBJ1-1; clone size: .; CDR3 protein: CASSPGTGNTEAFF; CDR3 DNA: TGTGCCAGCTCACCCGGGACAGGGAACACTGAAGCTTTCTTT
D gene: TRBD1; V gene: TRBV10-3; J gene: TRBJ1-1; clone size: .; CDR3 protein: CAISEWTGFSEAFF; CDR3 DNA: TGTGCCATCAGTGAGTGGACAGGGTTCTCTGAAGCTTTCTTT
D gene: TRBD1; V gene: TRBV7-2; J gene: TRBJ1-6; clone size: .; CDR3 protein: CASSLQGAGTNSPLHF; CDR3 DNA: TGTGCCAGCAGCTTACAGGGGGCGGGTACTAATTCACCCCTCCACTTT
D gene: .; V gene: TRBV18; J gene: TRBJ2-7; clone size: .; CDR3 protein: CASSRLDGYEQYF; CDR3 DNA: TGTGCCAGCTCACGTTTAGATGGCTACGAGCAGTACTTC
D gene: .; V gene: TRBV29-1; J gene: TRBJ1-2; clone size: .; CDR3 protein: CSDQGLGGYTF; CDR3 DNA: TGCAGCGACCAGGGCCTGGGAGGCTACACCTTC
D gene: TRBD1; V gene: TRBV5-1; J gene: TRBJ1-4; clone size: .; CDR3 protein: CASSIGQGKGEKLFF; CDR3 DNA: TGCGCCAGCAGCATCGGACAGGGGAAGGGTGAAAAACTGTTTTTT
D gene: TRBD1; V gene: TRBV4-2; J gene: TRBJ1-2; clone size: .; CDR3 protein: CASSQGTGGNYGYTF; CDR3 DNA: TGTGCCAGCAGCCAAGGGACAGGGGGGAACTATGGCTACACCTTC
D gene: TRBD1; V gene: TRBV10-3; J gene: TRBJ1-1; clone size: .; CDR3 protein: CAIRRDSRNTEAFF; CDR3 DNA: TGTGCCATCAGGAGGGACAGCCGGAACACTGAAGCTTTCTTT
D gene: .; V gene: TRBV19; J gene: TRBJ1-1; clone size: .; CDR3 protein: CASRPDSSKSTEAFF; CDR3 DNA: TGTGCCAGTAGACCGGACTCCTCAAAGAGCACTGAAGCTTTCTTT
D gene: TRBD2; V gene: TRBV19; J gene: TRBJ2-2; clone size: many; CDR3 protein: CASSVQSGGETGELFF; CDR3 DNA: TGTGCCAGTAGTGTCCAAAGCGGGGGAGAAACCGGGGAGCTGTTTTTT
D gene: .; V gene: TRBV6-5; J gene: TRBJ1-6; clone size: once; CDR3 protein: CASSYGQSLNSPLHF; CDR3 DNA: TGTGCCAGCAGTTACGGGCAATCCCTTAATTCACCCCTCCACTTT
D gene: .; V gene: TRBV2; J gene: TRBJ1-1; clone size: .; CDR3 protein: CASIRDNSAEAFF; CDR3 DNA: TGTGCCAGCATTCGGGACAATAGCGCTGAAGCTTTCTTT
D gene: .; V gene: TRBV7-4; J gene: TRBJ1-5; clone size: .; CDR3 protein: CASRDRDNGRTINQPQHF; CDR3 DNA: TGTGCCAGCAGAGACCGGGACAACGGCCGGACGATCAATCAGCCCCAGCATTTT
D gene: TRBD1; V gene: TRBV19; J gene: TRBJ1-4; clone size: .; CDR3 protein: CASGTGRGEKLFF; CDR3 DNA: TGTGCCAGTGGGACAGGGAGAGGTGAAAAACTGTTTTTT
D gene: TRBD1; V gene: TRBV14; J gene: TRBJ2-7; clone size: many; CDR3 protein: CASSRFDRGEQYF; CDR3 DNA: TGTGCCAGCAGCCGTTTTGACAGGGGCGAGCAGTACTTC
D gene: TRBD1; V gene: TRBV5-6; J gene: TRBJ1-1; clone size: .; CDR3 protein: CASSFPGTGGIQAFF; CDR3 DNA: TGTGCCAGCAGCTTCCCCGGGACAGGGGGTATCCAAGCTTTCTTT
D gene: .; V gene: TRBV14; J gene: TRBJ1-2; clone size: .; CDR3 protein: CASSHTGFGSYTF; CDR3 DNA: TGTGCCAGCAGCCACACAGGGTTTGGGAGCTACACCTTC
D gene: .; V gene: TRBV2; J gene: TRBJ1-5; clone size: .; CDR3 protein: CASRADRYNQPQHF; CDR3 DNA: TGTGCCAGCAGAGCCGACAGATACAATCAGCCCCAGCATTTT
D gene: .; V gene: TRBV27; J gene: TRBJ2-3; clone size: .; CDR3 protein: CASSSGQLNTQYF; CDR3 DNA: TGTGCCAGCAGTTCTGGTCAACTCAATACGCAGTATTTT
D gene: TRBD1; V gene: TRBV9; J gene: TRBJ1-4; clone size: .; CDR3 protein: CASSVGQGRREKLFF; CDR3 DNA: TGTGCCAGCAGCGTCGGACAGGGTCGTCGTGAAAAACTGTTTTTT
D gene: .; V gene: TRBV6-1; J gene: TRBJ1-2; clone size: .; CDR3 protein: CASSESLTGLYGYTF; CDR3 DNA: TGTGCCAGCAGTGAATCCTTGACAGGACTCTATGGCTACACCTTC
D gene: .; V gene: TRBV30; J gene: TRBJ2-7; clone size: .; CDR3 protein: CAWSVGQGHYEQYF; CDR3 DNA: TGTGCCTGGAGTGTAGGGCAGGGACACTACGAGCAGTACTTC
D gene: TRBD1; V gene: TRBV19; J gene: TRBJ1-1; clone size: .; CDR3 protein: CASSIGGGHLNTEAFF; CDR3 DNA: TGTGCCAGTAGTATTGGAGGGGGCCACCTGAACACTGAAGCTTTCTTT
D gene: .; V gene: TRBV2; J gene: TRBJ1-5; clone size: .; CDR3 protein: CASSAGERVGNQPQHF; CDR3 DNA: TGTGCCAGCAGTGCAGGGGAAAGAGTAGGAAATCAGCCCCAGCATTTT
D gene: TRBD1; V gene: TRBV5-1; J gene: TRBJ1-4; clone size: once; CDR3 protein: CASRGQGPQNEKLFF; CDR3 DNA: TGCGCCAGCAGGGGACAGGGGCCCCAAAATGAAAAACTGTTTTTT
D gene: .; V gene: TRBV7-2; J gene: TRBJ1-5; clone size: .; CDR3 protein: CASSLERGNQPQHF; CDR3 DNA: TGTGCCAGCAGCTTAGAGAGGGGCAATCAGCCCCAGCATTTT
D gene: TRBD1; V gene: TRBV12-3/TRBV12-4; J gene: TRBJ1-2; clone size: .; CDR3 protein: CASRPSGGGYTF; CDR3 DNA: TGTGCCAGCAGACCCTCAGGGGGAGGCTACACCTTC
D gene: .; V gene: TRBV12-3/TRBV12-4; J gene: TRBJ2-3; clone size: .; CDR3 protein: CASRLAAGDTQYF; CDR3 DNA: TGTGCCAGCAGATTAGCGGCAGGGGATACGCAGTATTTT
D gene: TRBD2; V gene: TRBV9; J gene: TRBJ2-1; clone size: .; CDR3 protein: CASSREGGGAVDNEQFF; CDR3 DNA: TGTGCCAGCAGCAGAGAGGGCGGGGGGGCCGTAGACAATGAGCAGTTCTTC
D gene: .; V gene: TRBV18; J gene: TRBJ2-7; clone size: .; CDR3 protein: CASSSDFYEQYF; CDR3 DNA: TGTGCCAGCTCTTCTGACTTCTACGAGCAGTACTTC
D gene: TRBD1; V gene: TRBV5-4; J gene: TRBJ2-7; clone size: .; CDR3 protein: CASSLSNWTGNPYEQYF; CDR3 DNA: TGTGCCAGCAGCTTGTCCAATTGGACAGGAAACCCTTACGAGCAGTACTTC